This passage covers 23 T cell receptor beta chains from one sample sequenced in a study of identical twins' blood T cells (dated by TCRdb to 2013 to 2014). Libraries came from 5' RACE. Sequenced using an Illumina Genome Analyzer IIx. The public reads were reprocessed in TCRdb via fastp at Q25 and MiXCR, keeping in-frame beta chains. Identical CDR3 proteins give one entry, which carries the most common genes and DNA. This sample gives around 380,000 distinct CDR3 sequences in total; roughly 31% of them show up just once. The ten largest clones add up to about 6% of the sample. Sequenced: PBMCs. These receptors all come from a woman aged 18-49 years in good health.

This sequence joins TRBV2 and TRBJ2-3; D gene unclear. CDR1 and CDR2 (germline): SNHLY, FYNNEI. This CDR3 is built from 11 residues. V was trimmed by 3 bases and J by 6 bases, leaving 4 bases between them. The CDR3 DNA follows: TGTGCCAGCAGTGAGTTGGATACGCAGTATTTT. Translating it yields CASSELDTQYF. Together with reference TRBV2 and TRBJ2-3, the CDR3 gives the full variable domain: EPEVTQTPSHQVTQMGQEVILRCVPISNHLYFYWYRQILGQKVEFLVSFYNNEISEKSEIFDDQFSVERPDGSNFTLKIRSTKLEDSAMYFCASSELDTQYFGPGTRLTVL.

Points on this clonotype: The junction differs from germline at one of its ends, possibly a read error. CDR3 bases: TGCAGTGCTAGAGATAAGGCAGTTACCTACAAGCAGTACTTC. This gives the protein CSARDKAVTYKQYF. This chain uses TRBV20-1 with TRBJ2-7; D gene uncertain. The germline gives CDR1 DFQATT, CDR2 SNEGSKA (reference sequence). The CDR3 totals 14 residues.

The chain couples TRBV29-1 to TRBJ2-1, with 8 bases aligning to TRBD2. The CDR3 sequence is 14 residues long. Germline CDR1 SQVTM, CDR2 ANQGSEA. CDR3 sequence: CTTHSGSSYNEQFF. CDR3 DNA sequence: TGCACTACCCACAGCGGGAGCTCCTACAATGAGCAGTTCTTC.

J is TRBJ1-1 and V is TRBV11-3; no clear D. V lost 2 bases and J lost 3, with 7 bases in between. The CDR3 has 13 residues. Germline values: CDR1 SGHNT, CDR2 YENEEA. In DNA, the CDR3 is TGTGCCAGCAGCTTAAATTCGGACACTGAAGCTTTCTTT. Protein sequence: CASSLNSDTEAFF.

This clonotype has only one observation. One end of the junction is discordant with germline, which a read error may explain. J is TRBJ1-5 and V is TRBV29-1, with TRBD1 matching 7 bases. Per germline, CDR1 SQVTM and CDR2 ANQGSEA. The CDR3 is 14 residues long. The CDR3 loop is CIVIPTGIGQPQHF. CDR3 DNA: TGCATCGTTATTCCGACAGGGATCGGCCAGCCCCAGCATTTC.

In its sample, this clonotype was seen many times. V usage is TRBV28 and J usage is TRBJ2-7, with unresolved D. V dropped 5 bases and J dropped 5 bases, with 13 bases sitting between them. Per the germline V gene, CDR1 is MDHEN and CDR2 is SYDVKM. The length of the CDR3 is 13 residues. The chain's CDR3 is CASSPPASNEQYF. The CDR3 DNA follows: TGTGCCAGCAGTCCCCCGGCCAGCAACGAGCAGTACTTC.

This clonotype was seen a handful of times. This chain joins TRBV5-4 and TRBJ2-2, with 10 bases that match TRBD1. V gave up 4 bases and J gave up 3 bases; unmatched junction bases: 6. Germline V CDR1 and CDR2: SGHNT, YYREEE (reference sequence). The CDR3 has 16 amino acids. The CDR3 DNA reads as TGTGCCAGCAGCCAGGGACAGGGGTCGGACACCGGGGAGCTGTTTTTT. Protein product: CASSQGQGSDTGELFF.

The chain uses TRBV11-2 and TRBJ1-5; 11 nucleotides match TRBD1. J lost 5 bases, V lost 5 bases, and 5 bases had no gene match. Germline loops: CDR1 SGHAT, CDR2 FQNNGV. CDR3 size: 15 residues. The CDR3 nucleotides are TGTGCCAGCAGCCCGGGACAGGGGGGAGATCAGCCCCAGCATTTT. Its translation is CASSPGQGGDQPQHF.

The table lists this clonotype with a few counts. The chain combines TRBV29-1 with TRBJ1-4, with 10 bases fitting TRBD1. The ends lost 3 bases at V and 3 bases at J; junction bases unmatched: 1. CDR1 is SQVTM and CDR2 is ANQGSEA in the germline V gene. The CDR3 is made up of 14 amino acids. Written as DNA, the CDR3 is TGCAGCGTTGACGGGACAGGGGCTAATGAAAAACTGTTTTTT. Translated, it gives CSVDGTGANEKLFF.

This clonotype showed up just a few times. The chain uses TRBV20-1 and TRBJ1-2; 7 nucleotides line up with TRBD1. CDR3 length: 14 residues. The germline V gene encodes CDR1 DFQATT and CDR2 SNEGSKA (reference sequence). V was pared by 0 bases and J by 5 bases, with 6 bases of the junction left unmatched. CDR3 loop: CSARDLDRDYGYTF. CDR3 sequence (DNA): TGCAGTGCTAGAGATCTCGACAGGGATTATGGCTACACCTTC.

The chain recombines TRBV19 with TRBJ2-3; 9 bases match TRBD1. V lost 8 bases to trimming and J lost 2 bases; unmatched junction nucleotides: 2. Looked up from germline, CDR1 is LNHDA and CDR2 is SQIVND (reference sequence). The CDR3 runs to 13 residues. As DNA, the CDR3 is TGTGCCAGTGGGGACAGGGCCACAGATACGCAGTATTTT. It encodes CASGDRATDTQYF.

In this sample, this clonotype turned up a few times. The chain uses TRBV5-1 and TRBJ1-1; 9 bases map to TRBD1. The germline gives CDR1 SGHRS, CDR2 YFSETQ. Losses at the gene ends were 4 bases for V and 3 bases for J; bases not matched to a gene: 4. There are 14 residues in the CDR3. The CDR3 coding sequence is TGCGCCAGCAGCACCAGGACAGGGGACACTGAAGCTTTCTTT. Translation: CASSTRTGDTEAFF.

V is TRBV6-4 and J is TRBJ1-5; no clear D gene. Germline V gene sequence: CDR1 MRHNA, CDR2 SNTAGT. Between the trimmed V and J ends, which lost 3 bases and 3 bases, there was a span of 12 bases. The CDR3 covers 15 residues. Here the CDR3 reads CASSEGPFNNQPQHF. CDR3 nucleotides: TGTGCCAGCAGTGAAGGGCCGTTTAACAATCAGCCCCAGCATTTT.

Points on this clonotype: The junction differs from germline at one of its ends, possibly a read error. The CDR3 nucleotides are TGCGACAGCAGCCTCGGGTCAAGGCTCTATGGCTACACCTTC. This translates into CDSSLGSRLYGYTF. The rearrangement uses TRBV5-1 and TRBJ1-2; unclear D gene. Germline CDR1 is SGHRS and CDR2 is YFSETQ. This CDR3 comprises 14 residues.

Turning to this clonotype: With a much larger clone just one base away, this may be a read error. The rearrangement links TRBV12-3 or TRBV12-4 to TRBJ1-1; 9 bases are a match to TRBD1. The ends lost 11 bases at V and 4 bases at J; junction bases unmatched: 11. The CDR3 runs to 14 residues. The CDR3 loop is CAGNKQGAGTEAFF. Here the CDR3 DNA reads TGTGCCGGCAACAAACAGGGGGCCGGCACTGAAGCTTTCTTT.

V gene TRBV9 combines with J gene TRBJ1-5; D gene ambiguous. This CDR3 has 13 amino acids. Germline V CDR1 and CDR2: SGDLS, YYNGEE. V lost 3 bases and J lost 4, with 8 bases in between. This chain's CDR3 is CASSALGNQPQHF. In nucleotides, the CDR3 is TGTGCCAGCAGCGCTTTGGGTAATCAGCCCCAGCATTTT.

There are many counts of this clonotype. This sequence joins TRBV20-1 and TRBJ2-1; 8 bases are shared with TRBD2. The V segment lost 1 base and the J segment 4 bases; nucleotides outside the gene matches: 3. The CDR3 has 14 amino acids. The germline V gene encodes CDR1 DFQATT and CDR2 SNEGSKA (reference sequence). The CDR3 DNA is TGCAGTGCTAGAGGCCTAGCGGGTTACAATGAGCAGTTCTTC. Amino acid sequence: CSARGLAGYNEQFF.

The J gene is TRBJ1-5, the V gene TRBV5-6; D uncertain. Trimming took off 2 bases at V and 6 bases at J, with 6 bases between the two ends. CDR3 size: 12 residues. Germline V lookup: CDR1 SGHDT, CDR2 YYEEEE. In DNA, the CDR3 is TGTGCCAGCAGCTTTGGTTTTCAGCCCCAGCATTTT. Protein sequence: CASSFGFQPQHF.

There are many counts of this clonotype. V usage is TRBV7-2 and J usage is TRBJ1-1; tentatively, D is TRBD1 (6 bases). Germline-derived CDR1 and CDR2 are SGHTA and FQGNSA. CDR3 length: 14 residues. Trimming pared 2 bases from V and 4 bases from J, leaving 11 bases between. As DNA, the CDR3 is TGTGCCAGCAGCTTAACAGGGTCGGGCACTGAAGCTTTCTTT. Translating it yields CASSLTGSGTEAFF.

Only a few counts were recorded for this clonotype. The chain recombines TRBV29-1 with TRBJ1-1; 7 bases map to TRBD1. CDR1 is SQVTM, CDR2 ANQGSEA, per germline. The CDR3 is 14 amino acids. The V gene end was trimmed by 5 bases and the J gene end by 1 base; junction bases not matched to a gene: 7. The CDR3 here is CSVRAGGPNTEAFF. DNA for the CDR3: TGCAGCGTTCGGGCAGGGGGTCCGAACACTGAAGCTTTCTTT.

This clonotype came up once. The chain recombines TRBV28 with TRBJ1-4; D ambiguous. The CDR3 totals 15 residues. CDR1 and CDR2 (germline): MDHEN, SYDVKM. The V gene lost 6 bases and the J gene lost 0 bases, with 11 bases spanning the gap. The CDR3 nucleotides read TGTGCCAGCAGAAATAACCCTGCAACTAATGAAAAACTGTTTTTT. It encodes CASRNNPATNEKLFF.

This clonotype has a handful of counts. This chain uses TRBV9 with TRBJ2-2; no clear D. Germline-derived CDR1 and CDR2 are SGDLS and YYNGEE. CDR3 size: 13 residues. Trimming stripped 0 bases from V and 6 bases from J, with 6 bases between. The CDR3 DNA follows: TGTGCCAGCAGCGTAGTCACGGCCGGGGAGCTGTTTTTT. Its translation is CASSVVTAGELFF.

This clonotype was counted at least ten times. The rearrangement uses TRBV20-1 and TRBJ2-2; D remains ambiguous. Germline values: CDR1 DFQATT, CDR2 SNEGSKA (reference sequence). Trimming shortened V by 3 bases and J by 0 bases, and 8 bases separated the two germline ends. This CDR3 has 14 residues. CDR3 DNA: TGCAGTGCTAGCCGGACCTCGAACACCGGGGAGCTGTTTTTT. Its translation is CSASRTSNTGELFF.